This TCR beta chain came from a study of blood T cell repertoires in COVID-19. In the study overall: The United States, Italy and Spain were the sources of the acute and convalescent COVID-19 samples.

V was cut by 7 bases and J by 7 bases, with 8 bases left in between. The CDR3 contains 12 residues. Germline loops: CDR1 MNHEY, CDR2 SVGAGI. Residents of approximately 25 US areas, aged roughly 18 to 89 years, made up the participants. Profiled with immunoSEQ multiplex PCR; TCRdb holds only in-frame clones, not every one. The sample shows around 290,000 clones, 90% of them seen only once. The chain has TRBV6-5 and TRBJ1-6; D gene unclear. This receptor was obtained from a woman aged 30 to 39 who had recovered from COVID-19. Sequencing was performed on PBMCs or T cells enriched from blood (not recorded which). CDR3 nucleotides: TGTGCCAGCAAGGACTGGAATTCACCCCTCCACTTT. Protein product: CASKDWNSPLHF.